These T cell receptor beta chains were read from a single sample in a study of Ad26.COV2.S vaccination and SARS-CoV-2 variants. Only in-frame clones appear in the TCRdb table, and some are missing; sequencing was by immunoSEQ multiplex PCR. The sample consists of approximately 400,000 clones, more than 75% of them appearing once. The source material was peripheral blood, sampled in a trial of Ad26.COV2.S vaccine versus placebo. Every receptor here comes from a person aged 18-65 years who received the Ad26.COV2.S COVID-19 vaccine or a placebo. Each CDR3 is given with its conserved first and last residue. The D gene is left open where the match is weak. The size entry is marked missing in some rows and otherwise reads once, few, many or a size class.

J | size | D | V | DNA | CDR3
TRBJ2-7 | - | - | TRBV3-1/TRBV3-2 | TGTGCCAGCAGCCAGTCAACAGGTTACGAGCAGTACTTC | CASSQSTGYEQYF
TRBJ1-5 | - | - | TRBV27 | TGTGCCAGCAGCCTAGACGGAAATCAGCCCCAGCATTTT | CASSLDGNQPQHF
TRBJ2-2 | - | - | TRBV6-4 | TGTGCCAGCAGTGCCACTTCAGGGTGGGCCGGGGAGCTGTTTTTT | CASSATSGWAGELFF
TRBJ1-5 | - | - | TRBV3-1/TRBV3-2 | TGTGCCAGCAGCCAGGGCTACAGCAATCAGCCCCAGCATTTT | CASSQGYSNQPQHF
TRBJ1-3 | - | - | TRBV5-6 | TGTGCCAGCAGCTTGCAGGCACCCACCATCTCTGGAAACACCATATATTTT | CASSLQAPTISGNTIYF
TRBJ1-6 | - | - | TRBV18 | TGTGCCAGCTCACCCGCCCCAAGGGGGAATTCACCCCTCCACTTT | CASSPAPRGNSPLHF
TRBJ2-3 | once | - | TRBV3-1/TRBV3-2 | TGTGCCAGCAGCCAAGAGGGACCAGATACGCAGTATTTT | CASSQEGPDTQYF
TRBJ2-7 | - | - | TRBV5-1 | TGCGCCAGCAGCCGGGACCCCTTTGGGTCCTACGAGCAGTACTTC | CASSRDPFGSYEQYF
TRBJ1-4 | - | - | TRBV5-1 | TGCGCCAGCAGCTTGGAAGGGGGGGCTAATGAAAAACTGTTTTTT | CASSLEGGANEKLFF
TRBJ1-2 | - | - | TRBV29-1 | TGCAGCGTTGCAACAGGGACTTGGGGTGGCTACACCTTC | CSVATGTWGGYTF
TRBJ1-3 | - | - | TRBV18 | TGTGCCAGCTCACCGCGCGGAGACTCTGGAAACACCATATATTTT | CASSPRGDSGNTIYF
TRBJ1-1 | - | - | TRBV5-6 | TGTGCCAGCAGCTTAGGGGACACTGAAGCTTTCTTT | CASSLGDTEAFF
TRBJ2-1 | - | - | TRBV19 | TGTGCCAGTTCGGAGCGGCCTAGCGACAATGAGCAGTTCTTC | CASSERPSDNEQFF
TRBJ1-2 | - | - | TRBV19 | TGTGCCAGTAGCCAAACGACAGAGAAGTTCAGAAATGGCTACACCTTC | CASSQTTEKFRNGYTF
TRBJ2-2 | - | - | TRBV6-5 | TGTGCCAGCAGGGACAGTACGTCGAACACCGGGGAGCTGTTTTTT | CASRDSTSNTGELFF
TRBJ2-1 | - | TRBD2 | TRBV4-3 | TGCGCCAGCAGCCAAGCACAATCGGCGGGGGGGCGCGATGAGCAGTTCTTC | CASSQAQSAGGRDEQFF